This T cell receptor beta chain came from a study of CD8 T cells in Susac syndrome. Random-hexamer reverse transcription was applied to 0.5 to 1 ug RNA. TCRdb ran MiXCR on the immunoSEQ multiplex PCR reads and lists one entry per CDR3 protein. The sample records some 400,000 distinct CDR3 sequences, approximately 85% being singletons. There are 13 residues in the CDR3. V gave up 2 bases and J gave up 6 bases, with 11 bases separating them. Germline assignment: CDR1 LGHDT and CDR2 YNNKEL (reference sequence). CD8+ and CD4+ T cells circulating in blood were sequenced for TCR beta. The source material was CD8+ T cells from PBMCs. This chain connects TRBV3-1 to TRBJ2-7, with D tentatively TRBD1 (7 bases). The receptor was derived from a human donor with multiple sclerosis. CDR3 sequence (DNA): TGTGCCAGCAGCCAAAGGCAGGGGGGCGAGCAGTACTTC. It yields the protein CASSQRQGGEQYF.